These 32 T cell receptor beta chains were sequenced from one sample in a study of PD-L1 blockade in urothelial cancer. The time point was: pretreatment peripheral blood. Sequencing was performed with immunoSEQ multiplex PCR; in TCRdb, only in-frame clones are kept and a portion is missing. The sample carries under 70,000 clones, less than 90% recorded once. The source was PBMCs, collected around atezolizumab (anti-PD-L1) treatment. These receptors came from a man in his 70s with urothelial cancer.

There are a few counts of this clone. The chain uses TRBV28 and TRBJ1-3; TRBD1 is a possible D gene (5 bases). Germline CDR1 reads MDHEN; CDR2 reads SYDVKM. The ends were cut back, 1 base at V and 4 bases at J, with 5 bases in the middle. The CDR3 sequence is 13 residues long. The CDR3 here is CASSLSGGNTIYF. CDR3 in DNA: TGTGCCAGCAGTTTATCAGGGGGAAACACCATATATTTT. Looking up the rest from reference TRBV28 and TRBJ1-3 gives the full variable domain: DVKVTQSSRYLVKRTGEKVFLECVQDMDHENMFWYRQDPGLGLRLIYFSYDVKMKEKGDIPEGYSVSREKKERFSLILESASTNQTSMYLCASSLSGGNTIYFGEGSWLTVV.

The chain couples TRBV18 to TRBJ2-7; TRBD2 aligns across 11 bases. This CDR3 has 14 amino acids. Germline V gives CDR1 KGHSH, CDR2 LQKENI. V shed 4 bases and J 4 bases; nucleotides not matched to a gene: 3. CDR3 in amino acids: CASSQIAGGYEQYF. CDR3 nucleotide sequence: TGTGCCAGCTCACAGATAGCGGGAGGGTACGAGCAGTACTTC.

The V and J genes are TRBV27 and TRBJ2-7; TRBD2 agrees at 7 bases. V lost 3 bases and J lost 4; bases outside the gene matches: 12. The CDR3 loop spans 16 amino acids. Germline CDR1 MNHEY, CDR2 SMNVEV (reference sequence). Here the CDR3 DNA reads TGTGCCAGCAGTTTCGCGGTTTCTAGCGGAGATTACGAGCAGTACTTC. Protein sequence: CASSFAVSSGDYEQYF.

The chain has TRBV29-1 and TRBJ2-1; unclear D gene. Trimming removed 3 bases at V and 3 bases at J, with 9 bases between. Germline V lookup: CDR1 SQVTM, CDR2 ANQGSEA. The CDR3 contains 13 residues. The CDR3 protein is CSVERYNYNEQFF. DNA of the CDR3: TGCAGCGTTGAGCGGTACAACTACAATGAGCAGTTCTTC.

This clone was counted once. J is TRBJ2-4 and V is TRBV2; 8 bases agree with TRBD2. CDR1 is SNHLY, CDR2 FYNNEI, per germline. The CDR3 covers 14 residues. Unmatched junction bases numbered 7, after V lost 5 bases and J lost 7 bases. In DNA form, the CDR3 reads TGTGCCAGCAGTTATAGCGGCGGGGGGAACATTCAGTACTTC. Protein sequence: CASSYSGGGNIQYF.

The rearrangement uses TRBV7-6 and TRBJ2-1; D may be TRBD1 (7 bases). The CDR3 is 13 residues long. The ends were cut back, 2 bases at V and 9 bases at J, with 11 bases in the middle. Germline V gene sequence: CDR1 SGHVS, CDR2 FNYEAQ. The CDR3 sequence is CASSLQGGLEQFF. As DNA, the CDR3 is TGTGCCAGCAGCTTACAGGGGGGCCTTGAGCAGTTCTTC.

The chain uses TRBV11-2 and TRBJ2-3; TRBD1 matches at 7 bases. V lost 4 bases and J lost 3; bases outside the gene matches: 7. Germline values: CDR1 SGHAT, CDR2 FQNNGV. The CDR3 has 15 residues. In DNA, the CDR3 is TGTGCCAGCAGCTCCGGGACAGTGCGGACAGATACGCAGTATTTT. Its protein is CASSSGTVRTDTQYF.

This CDR3 reads CASSQGTGGGTDTQYF. Written as DNA, the CDR3 is TGCGCCAGCAGCCAGGGGACAGGGGGCGGCACAGATACGCAGTATTTT. This rearrangement joins TRBV5-1 to TRBJ2-3; 12 bases are shared with TRBD1. The trim removed 4 bases at V and 1 base at J, leaving 4 bases unmatched. The CDR3 length is 16 residues. The germline V gene has CDR1 SGHRS and CDR2 YFSETQ.

This clone was recorded only once. The rearrangement joins TRBV7-2 to TRBJ2-7; tentative D call: TRBD1 (6 bases). The germline V and J ends were trimmed by 6 bases and 7 bases, with 22 bases remaining between them. Germline CDR1 is SGHTA and CDR2 is FQGNSA. The CDR3 length is 15 residues. The CDR3 region is CASSPGQWTFTEQYF. The CDR3 nucleotides read TGTGCCAGCAGTCCAGGACAGTGGACCTTTACAGAGCAGTACTTC.

This sequence joins TRBV6-6 and TRBJ2-6; 8 bases are shared with TRBD2. Germline V CDR1 and CDR2: MNHNY, SVGAGI (reference sequence). With V trimmed by 6 bases and J by 3 bases, 4 bases remained unmatched. This CDR3 comprises 15 residues. The chain's CDR3 is CASSPGGVGANVLTF. CDR3 bases: TGTGCCAGCAGCCCCGGGGGGGTTGGGGCCAACGTCCTGACTTTC.

The rearrangement links TRBV11-2 to TRBJ2-7, with 12 bases lining up with TRBD2. V was clipped by 6 bases and J by 4 bases; unmatched bases: 4. The CDR3 spans 14 residues. Germline CDR1 SGHAT, CDR2 FQNNGV. This CDR3 reads CASSGLAGKYEQYF. Written as DNA, the CDR3 is TGTGCCAGCAGTGGACTAGCGGGAAAGTACGAGCAGTACTTC.

This rearrangement joins TRBV28 to TRBJ2-6, with TRBD2 matching 10 bases. The V and J ends lost 2 bases and 1 base, in that order; junction bases with no gene match: 5. In germline, CDR1 is MDHEN, CDR2 SYDVKM. The CDR3 totals 18 residues. CDR3 DNA: TGTGCCAGCAGTTTAAGCCTAGCGGGAGTATCTGGGGCCAACGTCCTGACTTTC. This gives the protein CASSLSLAGVSGANVLTF.

The chain recombines TRBV9 with TRBJ2-1; D is possibly TRBD2 (7 bases). Trimming cost V 4 bases and J 5 bases, with 13 bases left between them. The CDR3 contains 14 residues. Germline CDR1 and CDR2: SGDLS and YYNGEE. DNA for the CDR3: TGTGCCAGCAGCTCCGGGGGGCCTAACAATGAGCAGTTCTTC. This encodes CASSSGGPNNEQFF.

This chain uses TRBV6-5 with TRBJ2-5, with D possibly matching TRBD1 (6 bases). V lost 5 bases, J lost 7 bases, and 17 bases lay in between. The CDR3 spans 14 residues. Germline assignment: CDR1 MNHEY and CDR2 SVGAGI. CDR3 nucleotides: TGTGCCAGCAGTGTGACAGGACGGGGCGGGACCCAGTACTTC. Protein product: CASSVTGRGGTQYF.

The chain couples TRBV5-6 to TRBJ2-7, with D perhaps matching TRBD1 (5 bases). Germline-derived CDR1 and CDR2 are SGHDT and YYEEEE. The CDR3 runs 14 residues. V was pared by 1 base and J by 3 bases, with 11 bases between. The CDR3 sequence is CASSLIGASYEQYF. DNA for the CDR3: TGTGCCAGCAGCTTGATAGGGGCTAGCTACGAGCAGTACTTC.

This rearrangement joins TRBV6-1 to TRBJ2-3, with 11 bases fitting TRBD2. Per germline, CDR1 MNHNS and CDR2 SASEGT. The J segment lost 4 bases and the V segment lost 2 bases, leaving 5 bases of the junction unmatched. The CDR3 is made up of 16 amino acids. The CDR3 DNA follows: TGTGCCAGCAGTGAAACCCGACTAGCGGGATCAGATACGCAGTATTTT. Encoded protein: CASSETRLAGSDTQYF.

The gene calls are TRBV5-4 and TRBJ2-7; 7 positions match TRBD2. The V and J ends lost 1 base and 1 base, in that order; junction bases with no gene match: 5. From germline, CDR1 is SGHNT and CDR2 YYREEE (reference sequence). The CDR3 is 15 residues long. DNA for the CDR3: TGTGCCAGCAGCTTGTCCGGCGGGGGTTCCTACGAGCAGTACTTC. Amino acid sequence: CASSLSGGGSYEQYF.

The chain carries TRBV6-1 and TRBJ2-1, with 9 bases aligning to TRBD1. The ends lost 0 bases at V and 12 bases at J; junction bases unmatched: 9. The CDR3 extends over 15 amino acids. CDR1 and CDR2 from the germline V gene are MNHNS and SASEGT. DNA of the CDR3: TGTGCCAGCAGTGAAGCGCCCCCGGGACAGGGACGGCAGTTCTTC. Amino acids: CASSEAPPGQGRQFF.

V gene TRBV5-4 combines with J gene TRBJ2-2; D might be TRBD2 (7 bases). V was cut by 4 bases and J by 8 bases, with 12 bases left in between. Looked up from germline, CDR1 is SGHNT and CDR2 is YYREEE (reference sequence). This CDR3 has 13 amino acids. Written as DNA, the CDR3 is TGTGCCAGCAGCCCCGGGGGGCAAGGGGAGCTGTTTTTT. Protein: CASSPGGQGELFF. The whole variable domain, remainder taken from reference TRBV5-4 and TRBJ2-2, is ETGVTQSPTHLIKTRGQQVTLRCSSQSGHNTVSWYQQALGQGPQFIFQYYREEENGRGNFPPRFSGLQFPNYSSELNVNALELDDSALYLCASSPGGQGELFFGEGSRLTVL.

This clone is labeled medium-sized. This chain connects TRBV14 to TRBJ2-7; D call uncertain. Trimming left V 0 bases short and J 0 bases short, with 3 bases between. Germline CDR1 is SGHDN and CDR2 is FVKESK. The CDR3 length is 13 residues. CDR3 nucleotide sequence: TGTGCCAGCAGCCAAGAACTCTCCTACGAGCAGTACTTC. This codes for CASSQELSYEQYF.

The chain uses TRBV6-1 and TRBJ2-3; TRBD2 agrees at 8 bases. Germline V gives CDR1 MNHNS, CDR2 SASEGT. Trimming at V came to 4 bases and at J to 2 bases, leaving 11 bases not matched to a gene. The CDR3 sequence is 17 residues long. The DNA for the CDR3 is TGTGCCAGCAGTGCCCGGGGTAGCGGGACTCACACAGATACGCAGTATTTT. Translation gives CASSARGSGTHTDTQYF.

This chain uses TRBV5-1 with TRBJ2-2; 8 bases map to TRBD2. This CDR3 spans 17 amino acids. V shed 3 bases, J shed 1 base, and the junction held 8 bases outside the gene matches. Germline CDR1 reads SGHRS; CDR2 reads YFSETQ. CDR3 sequence: CASSSTGTSLNTGELFF. In DNA form, the CDR3 reads TGCGCCAGCAGCTCTACCGGGACTAGTTTGAACACCGGGGAGCTGTTTTTT.

The sample holds one count of this clone. This chain uses TRBV28 with TRBJ2-7; TRBD2 matches at 12 bases. V shed 3 bases and J 0 bases; nucleotides not matched to a gene: 3. The germline gives CDR1 MDHEN, CDR2 SYDVKM. The length of the CDR3 is 16 residues. CDR3 DNA: TGTGCCAGCAGTTTGACTAGCGGGAGCGGCTCCTACGAGCAGTACTTC. It codes for CASSLTSGSGSYEQYF.

The chain uses TRBV2 and TRBJ2-7; possible D gene TRBD2, 5 bases. CDR1 SNHLY and CDR2 FYNNEI come from the germline V gene. V lost 5 bases to trimming and J lost 6 bases, with 14 bases between them. The CDR3 runs to 13 residues. DNA for the CDR3: TGTGCCAGCAGTAAGATTAGCGAGGGCGAGCAGTACTTC. The encoded protein is CASSKISEGEQYF.

Here the CDR3 DNA reads TGTGCCAGCAGGGTCGCCGGGAGCGGCTACGAGCAGTACTTC. Its protein is CASRVAGSGYEQYF. The J gene is TRBJ2-7, the V gene TRBV2; tentative D call: TRBD2 (6 bases). Trimming removed 6 bases from V and 3 bases from J, with 15 bases in between. This CDR3 region has 14 residues. CDR1 is SNHLY, CDR2 FYNNEI, per germline.

The chain joins TRBV27 to TRBJ2-7; possibly TRBD2 for D (6 bases). With 2 bases removed from V and 5 bases from J, the gap between germline ends came to 13 bases. Germline CDR1 MNHEY, CDR2 SMNVEV (reference sequence). The CDR3 covers 14 residues. The CDR3 loop is CASSLIGRPHEQYF. CDR3 nucleotides: TGTGCCAGCAGTTTAATAGGGAGGCCCCACGAGCAGTACTTC.

The chain has TRBV5-1 and TRBJ1-4, with D uncertain. With 5 bases removed from V and 5 bases from J, the gap between germline ends came to 10 bases. The CDR3 extends over 13 amino acids. Germline CDR1 SGHRS, CDR2 YFSETQ. CDR3 DNA sequence: TGCGCCAGCAGATTACTCAGGAATGAAAAACTGTTTTTT. It encodes CASRLLRNEKLFF.

The rearrangement uses TRBV2 and TRBJ2-7, with D perhaps TRBD1 (5 bases). This CDR3 is 14 amino acids long. V dropped 2 bases and J dropped 5 bases, with 13 bases sitting between them. From germline, CDR1 is SNHLY and CDR2 FYNNEI. The CDR3: CASSEYGPRDEQYF. Here the CDR3 DNA reads TGTGCCAGCAGTGAATATGGGCCCAGGGACGAGCAGTACTTC. Full variable domain (remainder filled in from reference TRBV2 and TRBJ2-7): EPEVTQTPSHQVTQMGQEVILRCVPISNHLYFYWYRQILGQKVEFLVSFYNNEISEKSEIFDDQFSVERPDGSNFTLKIRSTKLEDSAMYFCASSEYGPRDEQYFGPGTRLTVT.

This chain connects TRBV5-5 to TRBJ2-5; the D gene is possibly TRBD2 (6 bases). Looked up from germline, CDR1 is SGHKS and CDR2 is YYEKEE (reference sequence). The CDR3 has 13 residues. The ends were cut back, 4 bases at V and 4 bases at J, with 11 bases in the middle. The CDR3 here is CASSKLALETQYF. The CDR3 DNA follows: TGTGCCAGCAGCAAGCTAGCGTTAGAGACCCAGTACTTC.

The DNA of the CDR3 is TGCGCCAGCAGCCCCGGGAGGGCGGATCGTTATAGCAATCAGCCCCAGCATTTT. Translating gives CASSPGRADRYSNQPQHF. V usage is TRBV4-1 and J usage is TRBJ1-5; no clear D. The length of the CDR3 is 18 residues. Per germline, CDR1 MGHRA and CDR2 YSYEKL. The V and J ends lost 4 bases and 0 bases respectively, with 19 bases between them.

This rearrangement joins TRBV18 to TRBJ2-1; 7 nucleotides match TRBD2. Per the germline V gene, CDR1 is KGHSH and CDR2 is LQKENI. Trimming took 4 bases from V and 4 from J; bases not matched to a gene: 7. The CDR3 contains 15 residues. The CDR3 coding sequence is TGTGCCAGCTCACTAGACTTGGGGGGGTACAATGAGCAGTTCTTC. Translated: CASSLDLGGYNEQFF. Supplemented by reference TRBV18 and TRBJ2-1, the full variable domain reads NAGVMQNPRHLVRRRGQEARLRCSPMKGHSHVYWYRQLPEEGLKFMVYLQKENIIDESGMPKERFSAEFPKEGPSILRIQQVVRGDSAAYFCASSLDLGGYNEQFFGPGTRLTVL.

This rearrangement joins TRBV5-6 to TRBJ2-5, with D possibly TRBD2 on 6 matching bases. V dropped 2 bases and J dropped 4 bases, with 12 bases sitting between them. The CDR3 loop spans 14 amino acids. The germline V gene encodes CDR1 SGHDT and CDR2 YYEEEE. Written as DNA, the CDR3 is TGTGCCAGCAGCTTCGTATTGGGGGGAGAGACCCAGTACTTC. It encodes CASSFVLGGETQYF.